The 15 T cell receptor beta chains reported below all come from one sample, sequenced in a study of a mutant IDH1 vaccine in newly diagnosed glioma. Clones were sequenced by immunoSEQ multiplex PCR, and TCRdb holds only the in-frame ones, with some missing. The data show about 54,000 clones, around 84% seen once. As for time point: week 35, safety follow-up. What each vaccine dose contained was 300 ug of mutant IDH1 20-mer peptide, accompanied by topical imiquimod. The antigens for these receptors are not known. Sequenced here: PBMCs, sampled from a glioma patient whose treatment included an IDH1 peptide vaccine. These TCRs come from a young woman with glioma.

J is TRBJ2-7 and V is TRBV23-1; the D is unclear. TRBV23-1 is marked as an open reading frame, function uncertain. V lost 9 bases and J 0 bases, leaving 15 bases between the germline ends. The CDR3 extends over 14 amino acids. CDR3 coding DNA: TGCGCCAGGCCCGTGACGCAAAGCTCCTACGAGCAGTACTTC. Its protein is CARPVTQSSYEQYF.

V and J are TRBV4-2 and TRBJ2-3, with D perhaps given as TRBD1 or TRBD2 (6 bases each). The CDR3 loop spans 17 amino acids. CDR1 and CDR2 from the germline V gene are LGHNA and YNFKEQ. Trimming pared 0 bases from V and 2 bases from J, leaving 15 bases between. The CDR3 loop is CASSQDGAGQNTDTQYF. In DNA, the CDR3 is TGTGCCAGCAGCCAAGATGGGGCGGGACAAAACACAGATACGCAGTATTTT.

V and J are TRBV19 and TRBJ1-1; D is undetermined. Germline V CDR1 and CDR2: LNHDA, SQIVND (reference sequence). CDR3 length: 14 amino acids. V was shortened by 2 bases and J by 3 bases, with 10 bases between the two germline ends. CDR3 coding DNA: TGTGCCAGTAGTATACAGGCAGGTTACACTGAAGCTTTCTTT. Its translation is CASSIQAGYTEAFF.

The chain is built from TRBV6-1 and TRBJ1-5, with D perhaps TRBD1 (5 bases). From germline, CDR1 is MNHNS and CDR2 SASEGT. This CDR3 spans 14 amino acids. Between the trimmed V and J ends, which lost 4 bases and 0 bases, there was a span of 7 bases. For the CDR3, the DNA is TGTGCCAGCAGTGTACAGGTTAGCAATCAGCCCCAGCATTTT. Amino acids: CASSVQVSNQPQHF.

This chain joins TRBV7-6 and TRBJ2-7; D is possibly TRBD1 or TRBD2 (5 bases each). Germline CDR1 reads SGHVS; CDR2 reads FNYEAQ. Trimming stripped 3 bases from V and 3 bases from J, with 18 bases between. The CDR3 is 16 residues long. The CDR3 sequence is CASSLFARGWNYEQYF. The CDR3 DNA reads TGTGCCAGCAGCTTGTTCGCGAGGGGCTGGAACTACGAGCAGTACTTC.

This chain joins TRBV9 and TRBJ2-1; 8 bases agree with TRBD2. CDR3 length equals 16 residues. CDR1 and CDR2 (germline): SGDLS, YYNGEE. V shed 0 bases and J 4 bases; nucleotides not matched to a gene: 6. The chain's CDR3 is CASSVGGRGVYNEQFF. The DNA of the CDR3 is TGTGCCAGCAGCGTAGGAGGGCGGGGGGTATACAATGAGCAGTTCTTC.

V is TRBV9 and J is TRBJ2-3, with 11 bases aligning to TRBD1. Germline trimming cut 0 bases from V and 8 bases from J; bases unmatched to any gene: 11. In germline, CDR1 is SGDLS, CDR2 YYNGEE. The CDR3 is 17 amino acids. The CDR3 region is CASSVAPAGQGAGTQYF. The CDR3 DNA reads TGTGCCAGCAGCGTAGCCCCGGCTGGACAGGGGGCAGGTACGCAGTATTTT.

The chain combines TRBV6-5 with TRBJ1-2; D remains unclear. Germline CDR1 MNHEY, CDR2 SVGAGI. This CDR3 has 14 amino acids. V was clipped by 6 bases and J by 1 base, with 12 bases between them. The CDR3 reads CASSPPEGNYGYTF. CDR3 coding DNA: TGTGCCAGCAGCCCCCCCGAGGGTAACTATGGCTACACCTTC.

V gene TRBV19 combines with J gene TRBJ2-7; D not certain. The CDR3 covers 12 residues. From germline, CDR1 is LNHDA and CDR2 SQIVND (reference sequence). The V gene lost 5 bases and the J gene lost 0 bases, with 5 bases spanning the gap. In DNA, the CDR3 is TGTGCCAGTAGTGCACCCTCCTACGAGCAGTACTTC. The encoded protein is CASSAPSYEQYF.

The gene calls are TRBV19 and TRBJ2-1; D might be TRBD2 (7 bases). CDR3 length equals 20 residues. The V gene lost 9 bases and the J gene lost 0 bases, with 30 bases spanning the gap. Germline CDR1 LNHDA, CDR2 SQIVND (reference sequence). This CDR3 reads CASREGRGGGGGYSYNEQFF. The CDR3 region has the DNA TGTGCCAGCCGCGAAGGAAGGGGAGGCGGGGGCGGGTACTCCTACAATGAGCAGTTCTTC.

The chain has TRBV4-3 and TRBJ2-2; the D is unclear. Germline-derived CDR1 and CDR2 are LGHNA and YSLEER. The CDR3 has 14 amino acids. Trimming cost V 4 bases and J 5 bases, with 11 bases left between them. The CDR3 sequence: CASSPQFQTGELFF. DNA of the CDR3: TGCGCCAGCAGCCCCCAATTCCAGACCGGGGAGCTGTTTTTT.

The chain joins TRBV7-9 to TRBJ1-1; D might be TRBD1 (6 bases). Germline CDR1 reads SEHNR; CDR2 reads FQNEAQ (reference sequence). V gave up 1 base and J gave up 2 bases, with 8 bases separating them. This CDR3 contains 14 residues. CDR3 sequence reads: CASSLGTANTEAFF. CDR3 in DNA: TGTGCCAGCAGCTTAGGGACAGCCAACACTGAAGCTTTCTTT. The full variable domain, rest sourced from reference TRBV7-9 and TRBJ1-1, is DTGVSQNPRHKITKRGQNVTFRCDPISEHNRLYWYRQTLGQGPEFLTYFQNEAQLEKSRLLSDRFSAERPKGSFSTLEIQRTEQGDSAMYLCASSLGTANTEAFFGQGTRLTVV.

This sequence joins TRBV4-1 and TRBJ1-3; weak D call: TRBD1 (6 bases). V was trimmed by 3 bases and J by 0 bases, leaving 15 bases between them. This CDR3 spans 17 amino acids. Germline assignment: CDR1 MGHRA and CDR2 YSYEKL. The CDR3 sequence is CASSHLRTAGSGNTIYF. CDR3 DNA: TGCGCCAGCAGCCATCTCAGGACAGCAGGCTCTGGAAACACCATATATTTT.

V gene TRBV7-3 combines with J gene TRBJ1-1, with D maybe TRBD1 (5 bases). V was shortened by 4 bases and J by 1 base, with 7 bases between the two germline ends. The CDR3 spans 13 residues. Germline CDR1 reads SGHTA; CDR2 reads FQGTGA. This chain's CDR3 is CASSSGPNTEAFF. DNA of the CDR3: TGTGCCAGCAGCTCGGGACCGAACACTGAAGCTTTCTTT.

The rearrangement joins TRBV18 to TRBJ2-3; D possibly corresponds to TRBD1 (7 bases). The CDR3 extends over 16 amino acids. Trimming cost V 3 bases and J 4 bases, with 17 bases left between them. CDR1 is KGHSH and CDR2 is LQKENI in the germline V gene. CDR3 bases: TGTGCCAGCTCACCTAATAGACAGGGAGGCCCAGATACGCAGTATTTT. Protein: CASSPNRQGGPDTQYF.